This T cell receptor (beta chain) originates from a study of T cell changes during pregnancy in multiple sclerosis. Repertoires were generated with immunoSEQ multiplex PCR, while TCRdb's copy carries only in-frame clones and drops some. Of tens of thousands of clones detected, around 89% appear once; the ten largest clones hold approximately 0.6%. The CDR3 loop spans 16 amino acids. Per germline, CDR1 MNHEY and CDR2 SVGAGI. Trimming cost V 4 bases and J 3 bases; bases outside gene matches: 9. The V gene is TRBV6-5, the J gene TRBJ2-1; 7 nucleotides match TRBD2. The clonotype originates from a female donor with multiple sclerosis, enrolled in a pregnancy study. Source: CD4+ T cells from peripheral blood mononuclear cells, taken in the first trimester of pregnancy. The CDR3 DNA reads TGTGCCAGCAGTTTGGCCATAGGCGGGAGCTACAATGAGCAGTTCTTC. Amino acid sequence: CASSLAIGGSYNEQFF.